The clone carrying this TCR beta chain was detected only once. Its antigen is not known. Relative to the germline gene, one junction end is altered; a read error may explain this. Assay: immunoSEQ multiplex PCR; the TCRdb copy retains only in-frame clones and omits some. This table holds about 79,000 clones, approximately 94% found once. The data were taken from a study of cytomegalovirus exposure and HLA in healthy donors. Whole-study findings and limits: The study put 150 to 200 TCR beta chains on its list as cytomegalovirus-associated. Rarity held for most TCR sequences, but there were some public TCRs that occurred in many donors. It was found in a later analysis that first-cohort TCR clusters tended to co-occur in the approximately 120 validation repertoires.

From germline, CDR1 is SGHRS and CDR2 YFSETQ. There are 15 residues in the CDR3. Source material: PBMCs. The TCR comes from a woman in her twenties or thirties in good health and CMV-seronegative. The chain carries TRBV5-1 and TRBJ2-6; maybe TRBD1 (5 bases). The CDR3 sequence is CVSSLQGSGANVLTF. The CDR3 bases are TGCGTCAGCAGCCTGCAGGGTAGCGGGGCCAACGTCCTGACTTTC.